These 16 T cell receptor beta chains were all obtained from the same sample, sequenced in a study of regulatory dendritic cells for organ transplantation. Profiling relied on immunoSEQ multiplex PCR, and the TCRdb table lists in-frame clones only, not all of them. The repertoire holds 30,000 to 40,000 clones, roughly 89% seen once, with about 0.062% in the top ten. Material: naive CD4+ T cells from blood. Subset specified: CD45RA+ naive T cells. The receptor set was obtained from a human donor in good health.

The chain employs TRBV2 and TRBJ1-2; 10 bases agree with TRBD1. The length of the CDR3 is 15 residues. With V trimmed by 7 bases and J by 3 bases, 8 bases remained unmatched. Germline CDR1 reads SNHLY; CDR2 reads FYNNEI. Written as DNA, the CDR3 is TGTGCCAGCATAAGCACCGGGACAGGGGACTATGGCTACACCTTC. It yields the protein CASISTGTGDYGYTF.

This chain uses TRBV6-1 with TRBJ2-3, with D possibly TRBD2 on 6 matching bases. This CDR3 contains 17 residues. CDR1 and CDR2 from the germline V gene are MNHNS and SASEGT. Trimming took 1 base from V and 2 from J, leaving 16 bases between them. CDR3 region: CASSEGAWRDSTDTQYF. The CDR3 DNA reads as TGTGCCAGCAGTGAAGGGGCCTGGCGGGATTCCACAGATACGCAGTATTTT.

CDR3 sequence reads: CASSQYRQEGSPLHF. CDR3 DNA: TGTGCCAGCAGCCAATACAGACAGGAGGGATCACCCCTCCACTTT. The gene calls are TRBV7-9 and TRBJ1-6, with D possibly being TRBD1 (6 bases). The germline V and J ends were trimmed by 5 bases and 10 bases, with 18 bases remaining between them. CDR3 length: 15 residues. CDR1 and CDR2 (germline): SEHNR, FQNEAQ (reference sequence).

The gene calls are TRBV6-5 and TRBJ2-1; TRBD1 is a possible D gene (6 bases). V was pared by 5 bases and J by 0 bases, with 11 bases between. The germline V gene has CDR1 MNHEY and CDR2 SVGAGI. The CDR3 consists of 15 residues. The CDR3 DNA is TGTGCCAGCAGTGCAGGGGAGAGCTCCTACAATGAGCAGTTCTTC. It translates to CASSAGESSYNEQFF.

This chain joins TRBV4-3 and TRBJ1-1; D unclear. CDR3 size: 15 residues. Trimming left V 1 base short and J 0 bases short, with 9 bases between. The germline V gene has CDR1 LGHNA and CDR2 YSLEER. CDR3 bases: TGCGCCAGCAGCCAAGGGGGAACCTTGAACACTGAAGCTTTCTTT. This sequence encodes CASSQGGTLNTEAFF.

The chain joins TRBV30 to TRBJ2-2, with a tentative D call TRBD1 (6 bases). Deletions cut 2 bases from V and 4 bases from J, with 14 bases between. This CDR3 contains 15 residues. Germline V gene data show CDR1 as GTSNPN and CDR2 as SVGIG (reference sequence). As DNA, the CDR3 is TGTGCCTGGAGTTCCTTACAGGGTTCCACCGGGGAGCTGTTTTTT. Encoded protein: CAWSSLQGSTGELFF.

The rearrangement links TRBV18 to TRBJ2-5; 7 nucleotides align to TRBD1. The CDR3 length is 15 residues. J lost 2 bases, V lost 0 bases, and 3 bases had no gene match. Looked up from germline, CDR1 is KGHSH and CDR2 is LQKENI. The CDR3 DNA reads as TGTGCCAGCTCACCACCCGGGACAGCTCAAGAGACCCAGTACTTC. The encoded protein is CASSPPGTAQETQYF.

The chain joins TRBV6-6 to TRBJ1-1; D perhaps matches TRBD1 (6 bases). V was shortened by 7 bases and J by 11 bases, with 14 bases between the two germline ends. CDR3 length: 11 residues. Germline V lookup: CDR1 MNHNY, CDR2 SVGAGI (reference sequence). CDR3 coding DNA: TGTGCCAGCACCGGAACAGGGAGCGCTTTCTTT. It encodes CASTGTGSAFF.

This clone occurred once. The CDR3 loop is CASSSRTGLTYEQYF. CDR3 bases: TGTGCCAGCAGTTCCAGGACAGGGTTGACCTACGAGCAGTACTTC. The chain carries TRBV27 and TRBJ2-7; 8 bases match TRBD1. The germline V gene has CDR1 MNHEY and CDR2 SMNVEV (reference sequence). This CDR3 spans 15 amino acids. The junction had 7 bases not matched to a gene; V was cut back by 4 bases and J by 2 bases.

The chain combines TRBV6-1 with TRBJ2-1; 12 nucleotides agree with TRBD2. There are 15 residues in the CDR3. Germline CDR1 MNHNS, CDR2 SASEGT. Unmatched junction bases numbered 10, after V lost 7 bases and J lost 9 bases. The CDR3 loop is CASIPTSGGRGEQFF. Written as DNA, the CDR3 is TGTGCCAGCATTCCGACTAGCGGGGGCCGGGGTGAGCAGTTCTTC.

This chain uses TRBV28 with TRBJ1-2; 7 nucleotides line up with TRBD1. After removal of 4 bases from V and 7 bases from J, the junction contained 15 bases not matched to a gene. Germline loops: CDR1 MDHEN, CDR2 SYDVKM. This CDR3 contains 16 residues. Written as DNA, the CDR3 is TGTGCCAGCAGTTCGGGGGCGACAGGGCCCCGGGGTGGCTACACCTTC. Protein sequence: CASSSGATGPRGGYTF.

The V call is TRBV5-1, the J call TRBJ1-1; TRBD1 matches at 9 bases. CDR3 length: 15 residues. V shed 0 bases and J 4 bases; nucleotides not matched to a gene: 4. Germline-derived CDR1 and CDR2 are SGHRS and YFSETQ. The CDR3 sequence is CASSLGTGGGTEAFF. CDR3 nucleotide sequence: TGCGCCAGCAGCTTGGGCACAGGGGGCGGCACTGAAGCTTTCTTT.

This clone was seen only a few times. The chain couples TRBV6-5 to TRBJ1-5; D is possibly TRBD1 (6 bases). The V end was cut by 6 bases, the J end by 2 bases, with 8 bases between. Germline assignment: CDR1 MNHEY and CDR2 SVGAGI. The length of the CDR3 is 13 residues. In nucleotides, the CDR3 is TGTGCCAGCAGGAGGACAGGCAATCAGCCCCAGCATTTT. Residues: CASRRTGNQPQHF.

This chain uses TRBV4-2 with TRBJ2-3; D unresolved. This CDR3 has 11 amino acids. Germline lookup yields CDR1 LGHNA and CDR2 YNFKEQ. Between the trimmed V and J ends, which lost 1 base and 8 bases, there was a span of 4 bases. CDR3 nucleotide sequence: TGTGCCAGCAGCCAAGCGGGTACGCAGTATTTT. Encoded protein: CASSQAGTQYF.

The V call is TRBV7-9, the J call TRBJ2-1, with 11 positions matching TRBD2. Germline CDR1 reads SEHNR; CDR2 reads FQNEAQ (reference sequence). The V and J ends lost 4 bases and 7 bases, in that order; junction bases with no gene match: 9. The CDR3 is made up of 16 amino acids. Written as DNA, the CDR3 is TGTGCCAGCAGCTCCTTCACTAGCGGGAGAAGTAATGAGCAGTTCTTC. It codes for CASSSFTSGRSNEQFF.

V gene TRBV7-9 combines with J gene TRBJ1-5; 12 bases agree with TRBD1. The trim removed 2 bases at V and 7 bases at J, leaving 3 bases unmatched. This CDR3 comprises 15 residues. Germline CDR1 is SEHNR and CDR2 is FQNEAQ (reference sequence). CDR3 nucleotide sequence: TGTGCCAGCAGCTTAACCGGGACAGGGGGCCAGCCCCAGCATTTT. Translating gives CASSLTGTGGQPQHF.